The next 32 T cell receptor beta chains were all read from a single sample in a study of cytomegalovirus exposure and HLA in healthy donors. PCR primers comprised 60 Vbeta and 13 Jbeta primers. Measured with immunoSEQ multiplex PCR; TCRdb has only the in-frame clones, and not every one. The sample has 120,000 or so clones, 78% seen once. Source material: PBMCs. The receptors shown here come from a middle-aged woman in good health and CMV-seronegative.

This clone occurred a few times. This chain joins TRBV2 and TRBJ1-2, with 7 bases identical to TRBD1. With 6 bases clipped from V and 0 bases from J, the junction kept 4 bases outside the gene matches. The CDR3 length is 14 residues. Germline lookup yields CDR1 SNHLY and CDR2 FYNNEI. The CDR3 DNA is TGTGCCAGCAGACCGGGACAGACTAACTATGGCTACACCTTC. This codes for CASRPGQTNYGYTF. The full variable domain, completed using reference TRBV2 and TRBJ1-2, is EPEVTQTPSHQVTQMGQEVILRCVPISNHLYFYWYRQILGQKVEFLVSFYNNEISEKSEIFDDQFSVERPDGSNFTLKIRSTKLEDSAMYFCASRPGQTNYGYTFGSGTRLTVV.

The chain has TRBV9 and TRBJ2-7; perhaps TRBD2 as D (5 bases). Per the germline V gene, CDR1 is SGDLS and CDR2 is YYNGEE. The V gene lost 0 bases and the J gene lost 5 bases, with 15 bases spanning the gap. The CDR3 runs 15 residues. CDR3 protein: CASSVGGGGSNEQYF. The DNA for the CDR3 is TGTGCCAGCAGCGTAGGAGGAGGAGGATCTAACGAGCAGTACTTC.

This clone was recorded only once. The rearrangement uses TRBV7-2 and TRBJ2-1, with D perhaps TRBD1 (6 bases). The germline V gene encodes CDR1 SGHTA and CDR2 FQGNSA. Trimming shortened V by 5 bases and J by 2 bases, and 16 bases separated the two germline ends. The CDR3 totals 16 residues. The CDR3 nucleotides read TGTGCCAGCAGCCAAGCCGGACAGTTCCCCTACAATGAGCAGTTCTTC. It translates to CASSQAGQFPYNEQFF.

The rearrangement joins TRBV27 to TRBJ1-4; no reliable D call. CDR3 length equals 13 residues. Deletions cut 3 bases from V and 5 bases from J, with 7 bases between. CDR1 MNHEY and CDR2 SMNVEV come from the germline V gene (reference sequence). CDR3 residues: CASSFLSNEKLFF. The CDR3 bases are TGTGCCAGCAGTTTCTTGTCCAATGAAAAACTGTTTTTT.

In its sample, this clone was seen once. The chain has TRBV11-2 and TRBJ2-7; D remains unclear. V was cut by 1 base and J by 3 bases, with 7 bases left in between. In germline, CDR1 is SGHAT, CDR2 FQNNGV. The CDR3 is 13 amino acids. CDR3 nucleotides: TGTGCCAGCAGCTTAGGTGTCCTCTACGAGCAGTACTTC. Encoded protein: CASSLGVLYEQYF.

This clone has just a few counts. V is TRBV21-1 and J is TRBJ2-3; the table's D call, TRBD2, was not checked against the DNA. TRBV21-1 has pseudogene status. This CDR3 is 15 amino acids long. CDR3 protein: CASSKLLMSTDTQYF. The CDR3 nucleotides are TGTGCCAGCAGCAAACTACTTATGAGCACAGATACGCAGTATTTT.

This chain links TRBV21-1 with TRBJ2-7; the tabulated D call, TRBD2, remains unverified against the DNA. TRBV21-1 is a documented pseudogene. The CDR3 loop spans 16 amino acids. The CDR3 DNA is TGTGCCAGCAGCAAAGACGACGGGAGAAGCTTCTACGAGCAGTACTTC. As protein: CASSKDDGRSFYEQYF.

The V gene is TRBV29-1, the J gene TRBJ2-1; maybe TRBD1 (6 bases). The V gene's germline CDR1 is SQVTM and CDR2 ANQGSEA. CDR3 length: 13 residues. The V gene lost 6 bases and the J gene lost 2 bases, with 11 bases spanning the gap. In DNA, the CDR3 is TGCAGCGTGGAACGGGACACCTACAATGAGCAGTTCTTC. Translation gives CSVERDTYNEQFF.

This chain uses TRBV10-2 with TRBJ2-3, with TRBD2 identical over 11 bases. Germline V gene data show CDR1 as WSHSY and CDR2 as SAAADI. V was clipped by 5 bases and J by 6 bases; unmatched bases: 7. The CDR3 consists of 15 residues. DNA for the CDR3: TGCGCCAGCAGTCCCCGACTAGCGGGAACGGATACGCAGTATTTT. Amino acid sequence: CASSPRLAGTDTQYF.

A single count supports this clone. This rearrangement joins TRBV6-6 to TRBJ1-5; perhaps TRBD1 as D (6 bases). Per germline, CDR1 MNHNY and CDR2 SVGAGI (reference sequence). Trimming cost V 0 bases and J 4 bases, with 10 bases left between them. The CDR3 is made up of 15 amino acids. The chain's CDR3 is CASSYSQGLNQPQHF. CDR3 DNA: TGTGCCAGCAGTTACTCTCAGGGGCTTAATCAGCCCCAGCATTTT.

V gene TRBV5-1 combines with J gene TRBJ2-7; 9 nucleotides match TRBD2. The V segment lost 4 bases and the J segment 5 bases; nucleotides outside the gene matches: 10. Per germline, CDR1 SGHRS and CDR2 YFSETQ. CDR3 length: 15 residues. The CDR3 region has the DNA TGCGCCAGCAGCGTTAGCGGGAGCGGGGTCCACGAGCAGTACTTC. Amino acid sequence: CASSVSGSGVHEQYF.

CDR3 bases: TGCGCCAGCAGCCGGGGTAGACTCCGCGGTCAGCCCCAGCATTTT. Translated, it gives CASSRGRLRGQPQHF. The rearrangement uses TRBV23-1 and TRBJ1-5, with no clear D. TRBV23-1 is annotated as an ORF whose role is uncertain. The CDR3 is made up of 15 amino acids. V lost 6 bases to trimming and J lost 6 bases, with 18 bases between them.

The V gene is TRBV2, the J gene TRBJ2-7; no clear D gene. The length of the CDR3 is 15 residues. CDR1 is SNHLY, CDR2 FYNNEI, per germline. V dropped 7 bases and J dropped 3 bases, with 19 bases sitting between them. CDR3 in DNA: TGTGCCAGCACCCCGGCACAGATTCGGCACTACGAGCAGTACTTC. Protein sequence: CASTPAQIRHYEQYF.

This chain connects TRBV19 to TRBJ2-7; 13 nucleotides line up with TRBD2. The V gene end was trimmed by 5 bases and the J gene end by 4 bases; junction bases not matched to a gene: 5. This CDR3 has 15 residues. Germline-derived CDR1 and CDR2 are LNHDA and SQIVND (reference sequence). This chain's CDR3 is CASSPRLAGGYEQYF. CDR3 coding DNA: TGTGCCAGTAGTCCTCGACTAGCGGGAGGTTACGAGCAGTACTTC.

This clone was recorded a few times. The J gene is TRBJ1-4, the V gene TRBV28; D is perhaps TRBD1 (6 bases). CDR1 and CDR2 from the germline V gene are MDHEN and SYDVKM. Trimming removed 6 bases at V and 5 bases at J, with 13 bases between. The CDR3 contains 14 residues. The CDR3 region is CASRLRGDNEKLFF. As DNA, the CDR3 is TGTGCCAGCAGACTCAGGGGAGACAATGAAAAACTGTTTTTT.

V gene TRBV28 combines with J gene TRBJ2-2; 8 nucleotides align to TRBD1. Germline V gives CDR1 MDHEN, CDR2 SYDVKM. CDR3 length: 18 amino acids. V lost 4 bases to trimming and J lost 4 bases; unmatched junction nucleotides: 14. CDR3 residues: CASSSPRAGGFSTGELFF. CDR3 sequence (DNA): TGTGCCAGCAGTTCCCCTCGGGCAGGGGGCTTCTCCACCGGGGAGCTGTTTTTT.

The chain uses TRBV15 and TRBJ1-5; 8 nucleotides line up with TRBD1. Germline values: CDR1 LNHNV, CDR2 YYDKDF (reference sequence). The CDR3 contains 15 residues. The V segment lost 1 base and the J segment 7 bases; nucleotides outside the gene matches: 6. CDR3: CATSRGRGLGQPQHF. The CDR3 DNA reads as TGTGCCACCAGCAGAGGCAGGGGGCTTGGGCAGCCCCAGCATTTT.

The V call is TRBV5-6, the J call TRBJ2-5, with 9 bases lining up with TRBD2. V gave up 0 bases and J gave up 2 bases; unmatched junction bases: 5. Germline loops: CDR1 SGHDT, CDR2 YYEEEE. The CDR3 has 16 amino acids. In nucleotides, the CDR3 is TGTGCCAGCAGCTTGGGGCTAGCGGGAATTCAAGAGACCCAGTACTTC. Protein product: CASSLGLAGIQETQYF.

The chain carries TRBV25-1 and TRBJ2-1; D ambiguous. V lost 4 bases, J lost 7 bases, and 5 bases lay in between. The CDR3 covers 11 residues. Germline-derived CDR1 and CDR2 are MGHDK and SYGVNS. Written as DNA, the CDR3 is TGTGCCAGCAGTGGTTATAATGAGCAGTTCTTC. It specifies CASSGYNEQFF.

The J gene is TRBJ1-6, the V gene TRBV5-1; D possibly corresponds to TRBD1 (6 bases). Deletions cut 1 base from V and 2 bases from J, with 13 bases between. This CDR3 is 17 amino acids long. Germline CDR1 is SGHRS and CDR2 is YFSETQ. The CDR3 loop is CASSLQGQRAYNSPLHF. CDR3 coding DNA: TGCGCCAGCAGCTTGCAAGGACAGAGGGCCTATAATTCACCCCTCCACTTT.

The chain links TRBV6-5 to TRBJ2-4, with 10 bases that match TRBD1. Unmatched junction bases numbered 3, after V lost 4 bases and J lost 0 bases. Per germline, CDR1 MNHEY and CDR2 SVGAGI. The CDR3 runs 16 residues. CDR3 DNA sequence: TGTGCCAGCAGTTTTGGACAGGGGGAAGCCAAAAACATTCAGTACTTC. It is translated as CASSFGQGEAKNIQYF.

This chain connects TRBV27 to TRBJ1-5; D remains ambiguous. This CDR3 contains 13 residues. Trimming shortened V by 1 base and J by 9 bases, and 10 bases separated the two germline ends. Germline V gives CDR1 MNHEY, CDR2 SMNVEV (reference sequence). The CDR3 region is CASSLWANGPQHF. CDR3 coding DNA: TGTGCCAGCAGTTTATGGGCCAACGGGCCCCAGCATTTT.

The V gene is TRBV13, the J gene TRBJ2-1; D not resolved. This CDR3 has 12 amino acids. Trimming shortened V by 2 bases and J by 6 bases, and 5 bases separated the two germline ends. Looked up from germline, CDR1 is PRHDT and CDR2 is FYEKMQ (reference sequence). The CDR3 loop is CASSLRVNEQFF. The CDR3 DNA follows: TGTGCCAGCAGCTTAAGAGTCAATGAGCAGTTCTTC.

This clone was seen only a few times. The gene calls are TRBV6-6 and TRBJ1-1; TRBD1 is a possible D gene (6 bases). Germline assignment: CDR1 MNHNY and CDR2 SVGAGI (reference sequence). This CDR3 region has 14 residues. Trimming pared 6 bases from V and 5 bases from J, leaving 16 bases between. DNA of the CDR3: TGTGCCAGCAGGCTCCCACAGGGTCTGACTGAAGCTTTCTTT. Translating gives CASRLPQGLTEAFF.

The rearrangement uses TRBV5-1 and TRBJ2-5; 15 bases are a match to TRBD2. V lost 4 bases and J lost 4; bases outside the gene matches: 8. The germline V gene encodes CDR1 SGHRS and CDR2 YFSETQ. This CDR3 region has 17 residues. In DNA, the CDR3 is TGCGCCAGCAGCCATAGGGGACTAGCGGGAGGTACAGAGACCCAGTACTTC. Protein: CASSHRGLAGGTETQYF.

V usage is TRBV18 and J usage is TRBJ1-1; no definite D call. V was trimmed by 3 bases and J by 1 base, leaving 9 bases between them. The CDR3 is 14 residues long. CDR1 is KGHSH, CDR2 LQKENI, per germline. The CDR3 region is CASSPTNQNTEAFF. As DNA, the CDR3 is TGTGCCAGCTCACCGACAAACCAGAACACTGAAGCTTTCTTT.

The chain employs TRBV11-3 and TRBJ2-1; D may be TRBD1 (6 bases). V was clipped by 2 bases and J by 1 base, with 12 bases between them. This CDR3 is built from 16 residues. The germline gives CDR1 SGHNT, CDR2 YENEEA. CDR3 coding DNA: TGTGCCAGCAGCTTACTCTCAGGGGTGTCCTACAATGAGCAGTTCTTC. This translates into CASSLLSGVSYNEQFF. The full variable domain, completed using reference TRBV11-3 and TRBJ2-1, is EAGVVQSPRYKIIEKKQPVAFWCNPISGHNTLYWYLQNLGQGPELLIRYENEEAVDDSQLPKDRFSAERLKGVDSTLKIQPAELGDSAVYLCASSLLSGVSYNEQFFGPGTRLTVL.

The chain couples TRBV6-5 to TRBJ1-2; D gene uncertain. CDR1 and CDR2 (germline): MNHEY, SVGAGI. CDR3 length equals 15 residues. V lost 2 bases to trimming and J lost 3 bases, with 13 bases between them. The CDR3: CASSYATGGHYGYTF. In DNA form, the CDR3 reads TGTGCCAGCAGTTACGCGACCGGAGGCCACTATGGCTACACCTTC.

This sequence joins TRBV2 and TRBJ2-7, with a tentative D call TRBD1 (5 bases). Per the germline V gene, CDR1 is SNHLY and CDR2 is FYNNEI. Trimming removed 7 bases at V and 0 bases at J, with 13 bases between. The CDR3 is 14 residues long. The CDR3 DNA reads TGTGCCAGCACCCAGGGTTCCACCTCCTACGAGCAGTACTTC. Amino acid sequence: CASTQGSTSYEQYF.

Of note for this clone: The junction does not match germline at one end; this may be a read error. CDR3 nucleotide sequence: TGTGCCAGCAGCCAACGGAAAGGGGCCTCCAAAAACAGTCAGTACTTC. Protein: CASSQRKGASKNSQYF. The genes are TRBV7-8 and TRBJ2-4; D may be TRBD1 (5 bases). This CDR3 contains 16 residues. CDR1 is SGHVS, CDR2 FQNEAQ, per germline.

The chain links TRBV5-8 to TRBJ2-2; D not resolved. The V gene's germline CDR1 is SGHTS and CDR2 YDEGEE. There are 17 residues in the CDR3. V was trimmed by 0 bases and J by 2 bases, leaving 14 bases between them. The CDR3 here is CASSLALFSVNTGELFF. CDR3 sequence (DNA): TGTGCCAGCAGCTTGGCCCTCTTTTCGGTTAACACCGGGGAGCTGTTTTTT.

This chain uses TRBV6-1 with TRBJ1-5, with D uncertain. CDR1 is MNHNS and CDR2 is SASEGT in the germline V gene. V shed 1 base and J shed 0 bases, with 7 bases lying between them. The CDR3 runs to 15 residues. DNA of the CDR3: TGTGCCAGCAGTGAAGGGCAGTTTAGCAATCAGCCCCAGCATTTT. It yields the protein CASSEGQFSNQPQHF.